This passage covers 10 T cell receptor beta chains from one sample sequenced in a study of shared clonotypes between healthy human individuals. This table comes from immunoSEQ multiplex PCR, and its TCRdb copy is limited to in-frame clones, with some not included. In the table there are 1 million to 1.2 million clones, 77% of which are singletons. What was sequenced was memory CD4+ T cells from PBMCs. The subset is: CD45RA-negative fraction. The receptors derive from a man between 18 and 29 years old in good health. Some clones in this sample may be carry-over from other donors' samples.

There are a few counts of this clone. The chain combines TRBV19 with TRBJ2-6; 7 bases are a match to TRBD1. CDR1 is LNHDA and CDR2 is SQIVND in the germline V gene (reference sequence). Trimming took 7 bases from V and 3 from J; bases not matched to a gene: 9. The CDR3 extends over 16 amino acids. CDR3 sequence reads: CASNRHRGSGANVLTF. The CDR3 DNA reads as TGTGCCAGTAACCGGCACAGGGGAAGTGGGGCCAACGTCCTGACTTTC.

The gene calls are TRBV18 and TRBJ2-3; tentatively, D is TRBD1 or TRBD2 (5 bases each). CDR3 size: 15 residues. Germline V CDR1 and CDR2: KGHSH, LQKENI. V shed 3 bases and J shed 3 bases, with 13 bases lying between them. CDR3 sequence reads: CASSPPEGWTDTQYF. The CDR3 nucleotides read TGTGCCAGCTCACCCCCCGAGGGGTGGACAGATACGCAGTATTTT. Using reference TRBV18 and TRBJ2-3 for the parts outside the CDR3, the full variable domain is NAGVMQNPRHLVRRRGQEARLRCSPMKGHSHVYWYRQLPEEGLKFMVYLQKENIIDESGMPKERFSAEFPKEGPSILRIQQVVRGDSAAYFCASSPPEGWTDTQYFGPGTRLTVL.

This clone has only a few counts. This sample also contains other DNA sequences that code for the same CDR3. V usage is TRBV7-2 and J usage is TRBJ2-2; D gene uncertain. V was pared by 3 bases and J by 3 bases, with 2 bases between. The CDR3 has 12 amino acids. Germline-derived CDR1 and CDR2 are SGHTA and FQGNSA. The CDR3 DNA is TGTGCCAGCAGCTTTTACACCGGGGAGCTGTTTTTT. Translation gives CASSFYTGELFF.

This clone was detected ten times or more. The chain recombines TRBV28 with TRBJ2-3; TRBD2 matches 10 bases. This CDR3 region has 16 residues. V lost 6 bases, J lost 8 bases, and 14 bases stayed unmatched. Germline V gene data show CDR1 as MDHEN and CDR2 as SYDVKM. The CDR3 DNA follows: TGTGCCAGCAGCCCCCCGGGGACTAGCGTTCGAGTTACGCAGTATTTT. It yields the protein CASSPPGTSVRVTQYF.

The table lists this clone with a few counts. The V gene is TRBV5-1, the J gene TRBJ1-4, with D hard to call. Trimming left V 0 bases short and J 5 bases short, with 11 bases between. Germline CDR1 SGHRS, CDR2 YFSETQ. The CDR3 covers 15 residues. CDR3 nucleotides: TGCGCCAGCAGCTTGGGTCCAGGCGAGAATGAAAAACTGTTTTTT. Encoded protein: CASSLGPGENEKLFF.

The chain is built from TRBV11-2 and TRBJ2-2; D is uncertain. The ends were cut back, 5 bases at V and 6 bases at J, with 7 bases in the middle. This CDR3 has 12 amino acids. Germline V gives CDR1 SGHAT, CDR2 FQNNGV. CDR3 sequence: CASSRTSGELFF. The CDR3 DNA reads as TGTGCCAGCAGCCGTACATCCGGGGAGCTGTTTTTT.

This sequence joins TRBV4-2 and TRBJ1-2; D perhaps matches TRBD1 (6 bases). Germline lookup yields CDR1 LGHNA and CDR2 YNFKEQ. The ends were cut back, 3 bases at V and 3 bases at J, with 14 bases in the middle. This CDR3 is built from 15 residues. The DNA for the CDR3 is TGTGCCAGCAGCCATGAAAAGGGGGGGGACTATGGCTACACCTTC. Translation gives CASSHEKGGDYGYTF.

The rearrangement links TRBV6-1 to TRBJ1-2, with TRBD1 identical over 7 bases. This CDR3 spans 14 amino acids. Looked up from germline, CDR1 is MNHNS and CDR2 is SASEGT. V shed 5 bases and J 7 bases; nucleotides not matched to a gene: 10. In DNA, the CDR3 is TGTGCCAGCAGTTCAGAGGGGGCCGTCTCTGGCTACACCTTC. Its translation is CASSSEGAVSGYTF.

This chain connects TRBV7-9 to TRBJ2-5; D possibly matches TRBD1 or TRBD2 (5 bases each). V shed 5 bases and J shed 3 bases, with 22 bases lying between them. CDR1 and CDR2 (germline): SEHNR, FQNEAQ (reference sequence). The CDR3 is made up of 17 amino acids. The CDR3 spells CASSRLVGDLREETQYF. CDR3 nucleotides: TGTGCCAGCAGCCGTTTGGTGGGGGATCTCCGAGAAGAGACCCAGTACTTC. The full variable domain, in which reference TRBV7-9 and TRBJ2-5 provide the parts outside the CDR3, is DTGVSQNPRHKITKRGQNVTFRCDPISEHNRLYWYRQTLGQGPEFLTYFQNEAQLEKSRLLSDRFSAERPKGSFSTLEIQRTEQGDSAMYLCASSRLVGDLREETQYFGPGTRLLVL.

The table lists this clone with a count of one. The rearrangement joins TRBV5-1 to TRBJ2-5, with D perhaps assigned TRBD1 or TRBD2 (5 bases each). The V gene lost 6 bases and the J gene lost 5 bases, with 17 bases spanning the gap. Germline-derived CDR1 and CDR2 are SGHRS and YFSETQ. This CDR3 is built from 14 residues. The CDR3 DNA is TGCGCCAGCACCGGGACCGCGGTTCGGGAGACCCAGTACTTC. Translated, it gives CASTGTAVRETQYF. Full variable domain (rest looked up from reference TRBV5-1 and TRBJ2-5): KAGVTQTPRYLIKTRGQQVTLSCSPISGHRSVSWYQQTPGQGLQFLFEYFSETQRNKGNFPGRFSGRQFSNSRSEMNVSTLELGDSALYLCASTGTAVRETQYFGPGTRLLVL.